The TCR beta chain described here comes from a study of T cell changes during pregnancy in multiple sclerosis. Trimming removed 4 bases from V and 2 bases from J, with 12 bases in between. The length of the CDR3 is 14 residues. Looked up from germline, CDR1 is MNHEY and CDR2 is SMNVEV (reference sequence). Only in-frame clones appear in the TCRdb table, and some are missing; sequencing was by immunoSEQ multiplex PCR. The sample has 35,000 to 50,000 clones; around 89% are singletons. The receptor comes from a female donor with multiple sclerosis, enrolled in a pregnancy study. The chain uses TRBV27 and TRBJ2-7; D might be TRBD2 (6 bases). Sequences were derived from CD4+ T cells from peripheral blood mononuclear cells, sampled in the second trimester of pregnancy. The CDR3 nucleotides read TGTGCCAGCAGTTCTAGCGTTGGTCCCTACGAGCAGTACTTC. It specifies CASSSSVGPYEQYF.